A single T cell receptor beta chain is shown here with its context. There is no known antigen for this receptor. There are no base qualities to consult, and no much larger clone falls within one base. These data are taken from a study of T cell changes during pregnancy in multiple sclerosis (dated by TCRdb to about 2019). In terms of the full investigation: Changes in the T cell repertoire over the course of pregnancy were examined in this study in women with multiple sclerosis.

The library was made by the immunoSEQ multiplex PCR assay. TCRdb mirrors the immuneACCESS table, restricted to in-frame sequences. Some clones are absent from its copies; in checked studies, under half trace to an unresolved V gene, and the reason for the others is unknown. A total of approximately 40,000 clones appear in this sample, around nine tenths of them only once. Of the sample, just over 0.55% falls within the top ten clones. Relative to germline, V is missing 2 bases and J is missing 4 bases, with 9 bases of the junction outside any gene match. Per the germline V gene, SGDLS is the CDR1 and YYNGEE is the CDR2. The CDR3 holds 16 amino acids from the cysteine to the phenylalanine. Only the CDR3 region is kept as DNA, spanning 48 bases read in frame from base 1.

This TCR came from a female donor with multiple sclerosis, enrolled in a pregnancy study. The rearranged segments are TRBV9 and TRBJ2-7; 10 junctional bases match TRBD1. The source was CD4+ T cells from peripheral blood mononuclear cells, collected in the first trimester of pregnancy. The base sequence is TGTGCCAGCAGCGTTACGGCGACAGGGGGCTCGTACGAGCAGTACTTC. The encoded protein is CASSVTATGGSYEQYF. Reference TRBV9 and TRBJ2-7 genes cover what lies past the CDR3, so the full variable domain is DSGVTQTPKHLITATGQRVTLRCSPRSGDLSVYWYQQSLDQGLQFLIQYYNGEERAKGNILERFSAQQFPDLHSELNLSSLELGDSALYFCASSVTATGGSYEQYFGPGTRLTVT.